Below are 17 T cell receptor beta chains sequenced from a single sample in a study of post-analysis software for immune sequencing data. The antigens these receptors bind are not known. Study-wide results and caveats: Four or five TRBV segments (TRBV5-6, TRBV5-1 and TRBV20-1 among them) occurred more frequently in patients than in controls.

Unique molecular identifiers tagged the TCR beta cDNA libraries. From the PCR reads, TCRdb called clonotypes with MiXCR, one entry per CDR3 protein. The repertoire holds 750,000 to 950,000 distinct CDR3 sequences, with 46% as singletons. Sequencing used blood. The receptors were sampled from a girl aged 10-17 years with multiple sclerosis.

The chain employs TRBV7-6 and TRBJ1-2; D might be TRBD1 (5 bases). Trimming removed 5 bases at V and 4 bases at J, with 23 bases between. The germline CDR1 and CDR2 sequences are SGHVS and FNYEAQ. There are 17 residues in the CDR3. The CDR3 loop is CASSPDIMGRRAYGYTF. CDR3 nucleotides: TGTGCCAGCAGCCCAGATATCATGGGACGAAGAGCCTATGGCTACACCTTC. Full variable domain (outside the CDR3, taken from reference TRBV7-6 and TRBJ1-2): GAGVSQSPRYKVTKRGQDVALRCDPISGHVSLYWYRQALGQGPEFLTYFNYEAQQDKSGLPNDRFSAERPEGSISTLTIQRTEQRDSAMYRCASSPDIMGRRAYGYTFGSGTRLTVV.

This sequence joins TRBV7-2 and TRBJ2-5, with a possible D match to TRBD1 (6 bases). The CDR3 totals 14 residues. Germline CDR1 and CDR2: SGHTA and FQGNSA. The V and J ends lost 4 bases and 1 base respectively, with 10 bases between them. The CDR3 DNA reads TGTGCCAGCAGCTCGGGGACACCCCAAGAGACCCAGTACTTC. It encodes CASSSGTPQETQYF.

The chain has TRBV28 and TRBJ2-3; D is possibly TRBD2 (6 bases). Between the trimmed V and J ends, which lost 6 bases and 0 bases, there was a span of 10 bases. CDR1 is MDHEN and CDR2 is SYDVKM in the germline V gene. The CDR3 loop spans 14 amino acids. CDR3 in DNA: TGTGCCAGCAGGGAGGGATCTAGCACAGATACGCAGTATTTT. It yields the protein CASREGSSTDTQYF.

The chain has TRBV7-2 and TRBJ1-1, with a possible D match to TRBD1 (5 bases). Germline V gives CDR1 SGHTA, CDR2 FQGNSA. Trimming pared 1 base from V and 1 base from J, leaving 10 bases between. The CDR3 is 15 amino acids. The DNA for the CDR3 is TGTGCCAGCAGCTTAGGTAGGGGAGGGAACACTGAAGCTTTCTTT. Translating it yields CASSLGRGGNTEAFF.

V gene TRBV29-1 combines with J gene TRBJ1-1; D is unclear. With 6 bases removed from V and 4 bases from J, the gap between germline ends came to 15 bases. Germline V gene data show CDR1 as SQVTM and CDR2 as ANQGSEA. The CDR3 loop spans 13 amino acids. The CDR3 loop reads CSVVPRTFTEAFF. Written as DNA, the CDR3 is TGCAGCGTAGTTCCGCGAACGTTCACTGAAGCTTTCTTT.

V gene TRBV24-1 combines with J gene TRBJ1-2; unclear D gene. The CDR3 runs 14 residues. The ends were cut back, 1 base at V and 2 bases at J, with 7 bases in the middle. The germline V gene has CDR1 KGHDR and CDR2 SFDVKD. Here the CDR3 DNA reads TGTGCCACCAGTGATTTTGAGCGGAACTATGGCTACACCTTC. Its protein product is CATSDFERNYGYTF.

The chain employs TRBV7-9 and TRBJ2-1; 8 positions match TRBD2. Losses at the gene ends were 3 bases for V and 9 bases for J; bases not matched to a gene: 10. CDR1 is SEHNR and CDR2 is FQNEAQ in the germline V gene (reference sequence). The CDR3 has 15 residues. CDR3 nucleotides: TGTGCCAGCAGCTTGCGGCGGGAGGTGGTAGGTGAGCAGTTCTTC. This sequence encodes CASSLRREVVGEQFF.

V gene TRBV15 combines with J gene TRBJ1-2, with D maybe TRBD1 (5 bases). Looked up from germline, CDR1 is LNHNV and CDR2 is YYDKDF (reference sequence). The CDR3 is made up of 13 amino acids. Trimming pared 3 bases from V and 3 bases from J, leaving 8 bases between. Written as DNA, the CDR3 is TGTGCCACCAGCAGGGGGCTGGACTATGGCTACACCTTC. Amino acids: CATSRGLDYGYTF.

The rearrangement joins TRBV11-2 to TRBJ1-2; tentative D call: TRBD1 (5 bases). Germline lookup yields CDR1 SGHAT and CDR2 FQNNGV. V gave up 0 bases and J gave up 7 bases, with 15 bases separating them. The length of the CDR3 is 15 residues. This CDR3 reads CASSLEDGGGGGYTF. DNA of the CDR3: TGTGCCAGCAGCTTAGAGGACGGTGGGGGAGGTGGCTACACCTTC.

This chain links TRBV24-1 with TRBJ2-6, with 7 bases lining up with TRBD1. V was clipped by 4 bases and J by 4 bases; unmatched bases: 6. CDR3 length: 16 residues. The germline CDR1 and CDR2 sequences are KGHDR and SFDVKD. The CDR3 is CATSEGTAPGANVLTF. CDR3 coding DNA: TGTGCCACCAGTGAGGGGACAGCTCCAGGGGCCAACGTCCTGACTTTC.

With respect to this clonotype: The conserved final phenylalanine or tryptophan is absent from the CDR3, which likely points to a read error. This rearrangement joins TRBV7-9 to TRBJ2-7, with 9 nucleotides matching TRBD1. The V gene end was trimmed by 4 bases and the J gene end by 2 bases; junction bases not matched to a gene: 9. The CDR3 length is 16 residues. In germline, CDR1 is SEHNR, CDR2 FQNEAQ (reference sequence). The CDR3 sequence is CASSSWGDREAYEQYL. The DNA for the CDR3 is TGTGCCAGCAGCTCCTGGGGGGACAGGGAGGCCTACGAGCAGTACCTC.

The CDR3 region is CASESGTGVFSGELFF. CDR3 sequence (DNA): TGTGCCAGCGAGTCCGGGACAGGGGTTTTTTCCGGGGAGCTGTTTTTT. The chain has TRBV6-1 and TRBJ2-2; 10 bases line up with TRBD1. Germline V gene sequence: CDR1 MNHNS, CDR2 SASEGT. Losses at the gene ends were 8 bases for V and 6 bases for J; bases not matched to a gene: 12. The CDR3 has 16 residues.

This clonotype has only a few counts. The CDR3 bases are TGTGCCACCAGCAGTGGGGGACAGGGGATTCCCCGCTCCTACGAGCAGTACTTC. This codes for CATSSGGQGIPRSYEQYF. The chain is built from TRBV15 and TRBJ2-7, with 10 bases identical to TRBD1. The V and J ends lost 3 bases and 0 bases, in that order; junction bases with no gene match: 11. The CDR3 loop spans 18 amino acids. Per the germline V gene, CDR1 is LNHNV and CDR2 is YYDKDF (reference sequence).

This sequence joins TRBV20-1 and TRBJ2-3, with a tentative D call TRBD2 (5 bases). CDR3 length: 13 residues. V shed 5 bases and J shed 5 bases, with 14 bases lying between them. The germline V gene encodes CDR1 DFQATT and CDR2 SNEGSKA (reference sequence). This CDR3 is CSARTANRDTQYF. In DNA, the CDR3 is TGCAGTGCTCGGACTGCCAATCGAGATACGCAGTATTTT.

This chain joins TRBV5-1 and TRBJ2-5, with 8 nucleotides matching TRBD1. CDR1 SGHRS and CDR2 YFSETQ come from the germline V gene. CDR3 length: 14 residues. Trimming removed 6 bases from V and 9 bases from J; junction bases left unmatched: 13. DNA for the CDR3: TGCGCCAGCACAGGGGGCCCCGACCTGATGGCCCAGTACTTC. It encodes CASTGGPDLMAQYF.

CDR3 sequence reads: CSVGLAGGPSYEQYF. CDR3 nucleotide sequence: TGCAGCGTTGGGCTAGCGGGAGGGCCCTCCTACGAGCAGTACTTC. The chain links TRBV29-1 to TRBJ2-7, with 12 bases identical to TRBD2. The V and J ends lost 4 bases and 0 bases, in that order; junction bases with no gene match: 4. Germline V gene lookup returns CDR1 SQVTM and CDR2 ANQGSEA. CDR3 size: 15 residues.

J is TRBJ2-1 and V is TRBV29-1; D is tentatively TRBD1 or TRBD2 (5 bases each). The CDR3 totals 16 residues. The V end was cut by 6 bases, the J end by 1 base, with 19 bases between. Germline CDR1 is SQVTM and CDR2 is ANQGSEA. The CDR3 here is CSVHPGTLASYNEQFF. CDR3 DNA: TGCAGCGTCCATCCCGGGACCCTAGCTTCCTACAATGAGCAGTTCTTC.